This TCR beta chain was captured by sequencing in a study of T-cell memory formation after mild COVID-19. Whole-study results and caveats: The second-wave clones peaking on day 37 were not confirmed as SARS-CoV-2-specific. Clones that contracted from day 15 to 85 were balanced CD4/CD8, while later expanders leaned CD4+.

Concerning this clonotype: Its antigen is not known.

5'RACE with constant-segment primers built TCRalpha and TCRbeta cDNA libraries with UMIs. TCRdb analysed the 5' RACE reads with MiXCR anew, one entry per CDR3 protein. The table includes 190,000 or so distinct CDR3 sequences, about 21% detected once. J gave up 3 bases and V 1 base, and 3 bases lay outside the gene matches. Germline V CDR1 and CDR2: SGHTA, FQGTGA. The CDR3 length is 15 residues. The chain carries TRBV7-3 and TRBJ2-1; TRBD1 aligns across 7 bases. Specimen: PBMCs or a T cell subset sorted from them (not recorded which). This receptor was identified in an adult woman who had mild COVID-19 (a few samples of this study predate the infection). Cell type and time point are not known. The CDR3 bases are TGTGCCAGCAGCTTAAAGCCAGGGGGCTACAATGAGCAGTTCTTC. Protein product: CASSLKPGGYNEQFF.